Each of the 3 T cell receptor beta chains below was sequenced from the same sample in a study of blood T cell repertoires in COVID-19. The data were produced by immunoSEQ multiplex PCR, yet TCRdb's version contains in-frame clones alone and is incomplete. This sample has roughly 95,000 clones, with about 80% found just once. Input material: peripheral blood. Source of these receptors: a man aged 55 to 70 with acute or convalescent COVID-19.

The CDR3 is CAWSGGSYEQYV. CDR3 in DNA: TGTGCCTGGAGTGGCGGCTCCTACGAGCAGTACGTC. The chain uses TRBV30 and TRBJ2-7, with unresolved D. From germline, CDR1 is GTSNPN and CDR2 SVGIG (reference sequence). The CDR3 runs 12 residues. V dropped 1 base and J dropped 0 bases, with 4 bases sitting between them.

This clone was counted once. This chain uses TRBV29-1 with TRBJ2-1; 8 bases match TRBD2. V trimming: 7 bases; J trimming: 2 bases; junction bases outside the gene matches: 7. The germline gives CDR1 SQVTM, CDR2 ANQGSEA. The CDR3 has 14 residues. The CDR3 DNA sequence: TGCAGCGCAAGGCCACTAGCGGCCTACAATGAGCAGTTCTTC. The encoded protein is CSARPLAAYNEQFF.

The chain recombines TRBV18 with TRBJ2-2; 7 positions match TRBD2. Trimming cost V 1 base and J 3 bases; bases outside gene matches: 2. Germline V gives CDR1 KGHSH, CDR2 LQKENI. This CDR3 has 15 residues. The CDR3 DNA reads as TGTGCCAGCTCACCACGGGAGGGGTACACCGGGGAGCTGTTTTTT. Its protein product is CASSPREGYTGELFF.